A selection of T cell receptor beta chains follows, all from one sample in a study of radiation and T cells in renal cell carcinoma. Profiling relied on immunoSEQ multiplex PCR, and the TCRdb table lists in-frame clones only, not all of them. The top ten hold approximately 9.6% of the sample, which has approximately 90,000 clones, around four fifths seen once. The material was blood, obtained from a patient whose treatment included radiotherapy and nephrectomy. These receptors were collected from a man between 45 and 60 years old with renal cell carcinoma. Each CDR3 is given with its conserved first and last residue. A D gene is named only where the DNA matches it firmly. Rows may omit the clone size; those that give it use once, few, many or a size class.

v_gene: TRBV6-1; d_gene: NA; abundance: NA; j_gene: TRBJ2-3; CDR3aa: CASSGDTDTQYF; CDR3nt: TGTGCCAGCAGTGGGGACACAGATACGCAGTATTTT
v_gene: TRBV28; d_gene: NA; abundance: NA; j_gene: TRBJ2-7; CDR3aa: CASSLVGDGYEQYF; CDR3nt: TGTGCCAGCAGTTTGGTCGGAGATGGGTACGAGCAGTACTTC
v_gene: TRBV27; d_gene: NA; abundance: NA; j_gene: TRBJ1-1; CDR3aa: CASSLSEGWSEAFF; CDR3nt: TGTGCCAGCAGTTTATCGGAGGGTTGGAGTGAAGCTTTCTTT
v_gene: TRBV7-2; d_gene: NA; abundance: NA; j_gene: TRBJ1-1; CDR3aa: CASSLVLGGDTEAFF; CDR3nt: TGTGCCAGCAGCTTAGTTTTAGGCGGCGACACTGAAGCTTTCTTT
v_gene: TRBV28; d_gene: TRBD1; abundance: NA; j_gene: TRBJ1-2; CDR3aa: CASSPGTGYSGYTF; CDR3nt: TGTGCCAGCAGTCCCGGGACAGGGTATTCTGGCTACACCTTC
v_gene: TRBV6-5; d_gene: TRBD1; abundance: NA; j_gene: TRBJ1-6; CDR3aa: CASTIGTGQSPLHF; CDR3nt: TGTGCCAGCACCATAGGGACAGGGCAATCACCCCTCCACTTT
v_gene: TRBV13; d_gene: TRBD1; abundance: NA; j_gene: TRBJ1-2; CDR3aa: CASSRGQNYNYGYTF; CDR3nt: TGTGCCAGCAGCAGGGGACAGAACTATAACTATGGCTACACCTTC
v_gene: TRBV5-1; d_gene: TRBD2; abundance: NA; j_gene: TRBJ2-1; CDR3aa: CASSRLAGASYEQFF; CDR3nt: TGCGCCAGCAGCCGACTAGCGGGGGCTAGCTATGAGCAGTTCTTC
v_gene: TRBV7-2; d_gene: TRBD2; abundance: NA; j_gene: TRBJ2-1; CDR3aa: CASSLVTSGKFF; CDR3nt: TGTGCCAGCAGCTTAGTGACTAGCGGGAAGTTCTTC
v_gene: TRBV20-1; d_gene: NA; abundance: NA; j_gene: TRBJ2-3; CDR3aa: CSALSTDTQYF; CDR3nt: TGCAGTGCCCTTAGCACAGATACGCAGTATTTT
v_gene: TRBV27; d_gene: NA; abundance: NA; j_gene: TRBJ2-7; CDR3aa: CASRPQTQGAYEQYF; CDR3nt: TGTGCCAGCAGACCCCAAACACAGGGAGCCTACGAGCAGTACTTC
v_gene: TRBV7-3; d_gene: TRBD2; abundance: NA; j_gene: TRBJ2-3; CDR3aa: CASSPGTSTTRDTQYF; CDR3nt: TGTGCCAGCAGCCCCGGGACTAGCACGACTAGAGATACGCAGTATTTT
v_gene: TRBV7-2; d_gene: TRBD2; abundance: once; j_gene: TRBJ2-3; CDR3aa: CAGLGLGTSDTQYF; CDR3nt: TGTGCCGGATTAGGACTAGGCACGTCAGATACGCAGTATTTT
v_gene: TRBV11-2; d_gene: TRBD2; abundance: NA; j_gene: TRBJ2-1; CDR3aa: CASSPVAGGNEQFF; CDR3nt: TGTGCCAGCAGCCCAGTAGCGGGGGGCAATGAGCAGTTCTTC
v_gene: TRBV2; d_gene: TRBD1; abundance: NA; j_gene: TRBJ2-7; CDR3aa: CASSETGGGEQYF; CDR3nt: TGTGCCAGCAGTGAGACAGGGGGCGGAGAGCAGTACTTC
v_gene: TRBV5-1; d_gene: NA; abundance: NA; j_gene: TRBJ2-7; CDR3aa: CASSLLAGGGSYEQYF; CDR3nt: TGCGCCAGCAGCTTGCTAGCAGGAGGGGGCTCCTACGAGCAGTACTTC
v_gene: TRBV10-3; d_gene: NA; abundance: NA; j_gene: TRBJ2-7; CDR3aa: CAISQGYEQYF; CDR3nt: TGTGCCATCAGCCAGGGGTACGAGCAGTACTTC
v_gene: TRBV4-1; d_gene: NA; abundance: few; j_gene: TRBJ1-2; CDR3aa: CASSQAGSYTF; CDR3nt: TGCGCCAGCAGCCAAGCGGGGAGCTACACCTTC
v_gene: TRBV4-2; d_gene: TRBD2; abundance: many; j_gene: TRBJ2-3; CDR3aa: CASSLRGGPSADTQYF; CDR3nt: TGTGCCAGCAGCCTCCGGGGGGGCCCTAGTGCAGATACGCAGTATTTT
v_gene: TRBV19; d_gene: NA; abundance: NA; j_gene: TRBJ2-3; CDR3aa: CASSSQGTDTQYF; CDR3nt: TGTGCCAGTAGTTCCCAGGGAACAGATACGCAGTATTTT
v_gene: TRBV7-3; d_gene: NA; abundance: NA; j_gene: TRBJ2-2; CDR3aa: CASSLTFGSTGELFF; CDR3nt: TGTGCCAGCAGCTTAACGTTTGGGTCCACCGGGGAGCTGTTTTTT
v_gene: TRBV28; d_gene: TRBD2; abundance: NA; j_gene: TRBJ2-7; CDR3aa: CASSSSGVSYEQYF; CDR3nt: TGTGCCAGCAGTAGCAGCGGGGTATCCTACGAGCAGTACTTC
v_gene: TRBV4-1; d_gene: NA; abundance: NA; j_gene: TRBJ1-5; CDR3aa: CASSQDLDQPQHF; CDR3nt: TGCGCCAGCAGCCAAGATCTGGATCAGCCCCAGCATTTT
v_gene: TRBV28; d_gene: NA; abundance: NA; j_gene: TRBJ2-3; CDR3aa: CASSSDRYTDTQYF; CDR3nt: TGTGCCAGCAGTTCTGACAGGTACACAGATACGCAGTATTTT
v_gene: TRBV4-2; d_gene: NA; abundance: NA; j_gene: TRBJ2-1; CDR3aa: CASSQVVADIYNEQFF; CDR3nt: TGTGCCAGCAGCCAAGTCGTAGCGGATATTTACAATGAGCAGTTCTTC
v_gene: TRBV7-3; d_gene: TRBD2; abundance: NA; j_gene: TRBJ2-3; CDR3aa: CASSPAGGRQYF; CDR3nt: TGTGCCAGCAGCCCAGCGGGAGGGCGTCAGTATTTT
v_gene: TRBV28; d_gene: TRBD1; abundance: NA; j_gene: TRBJ1-2; CDR3aa: CASSIPGQHGYTF; CDR3nt: TGTGCCAGCAGCATACCGGGACAGCATGGCTACACCTTC
v_gene: TRBV18; d_gene: TRBD2; abundance: NA; j_gene: TRBJ2-7; CDR3aa: CASSPPRGEGAEQYF; CDR3nt: TGTGCCAGCTCACCCCCTCGGGGGGAGGGAGCCGAGCAGTACTTC
v_gene: TRBV7-3; d_gene: TRBD1; abundance: once; j_gene: TRBJ1-2; CDR3aa: CASSKDRGNYGYTF; CDR3nt: TGTGCCAGCAGTAAGGACAGGGGAAACTATGGCTACACCTTC
v_gene: TRBV9; d_gene: TRBD2; abundance: few; j_gene: TRBJ2-1; CDR3aa: CASSSTSGAYNEQFF; CDR3nt: TGTGCCAGCAGCTCCACTAGCGGAGCTTACAATGAGCAGTTCTTC
v_gene: TRBV10-3; d_gene: NA; abundance: NA; j_gene: TRBJ1-1; CDR3aa: CAISDPLQGRTEAFF; CDR3nt: TGTGCCATCAGCGACCCCCTCCAGGGCCGAACTGAAGCTTTCTTT
v_gene: TRBV6-4; d_gene: TRBD2; abundance: few; j_gene: TRBJ2-3; CDR3aa: CASSRREADTQYF; CDR3nt: TGTGCCAGCAGCCGCCGGGAGGCTGATACGCAGTATTTT
v_gene: TRBV5-4; d_gene: TRBD1; abundance: once; j_gene: TRBJ1-4; CDR3aa: CASSDRQGPTNEKLFF; CDR3nt: TGTGCCAGCAGCGATCGACAGGGCCCAACTAATGAAAAACTGTTTTTT
v_gene: TRBV2; d_gene: TRBD1; abundance: once; j_gene: TRBJ2-3; CDR3aa: CASSEGQSTDTQYF; CDR3nt: TGTGCCAGCAGTGAGGGACAGAGCACAGATACGCAGTATTTT